This TCR beta chain is drawn from a study of cytomegalovirus exposure and HLA in healthy donors. Primers: 60 Vbeta forward and 13 Jbeta reverse. Produced via immunoSEQ multiplex PCR; TCRdb's table is partial and in-frame only. The sample consists of about 82,000 clones, 90% of them appearing once. CDR3 length equals 18 residues. Trimming took off 7 bases at V and 4 bases at J, with 27 bases between the two ends. Germline V gene sequence: CDR1 LNHDA, CDR2 SQIVND (reference sequence). Source material: PBMCs. V usage is TRBV19 and J usage is TRBJ2-3, with D perhaps TRBD1 (8 bases). The receptor comes from a man aged 18 to 29 in good health and CMV-seronegative. CDR3 sequence: CASNLMGSGSQGADTQYF. Here the CDR3 DNA reads TGTGCCAGTAACCTAATGGGTAGCGGGTCACAGGGGGCAGATACGCAGTATTTT. The whole variable domain, filled in from reference TRBV19 and TRBJ2-3, reads DGGITQSPKYLFRKEGQNVTLSCEQNLNHDAMYWYRQDPGQGLRLIYYSQIVNDFQKGDIAEGYSVSREKKESFPLTVTSAQKNPTAFYLCASNLMGSGSQGADTQYFGPGTRLTVL.